This TCR beta chain comes out of a study of T cells after yellow fever vaccination. Background on the study: Fractions containing few cells were prepared with SMART-Seq v4 Ultra Low Input. Study results and caveats: Contaminants from the bulk population, in the form of abundant clonotypes, could be found in FACS-sorted repertoires.

The germline V gene has CDR1 SGHTA and CDR2 FQGNSA. Trimming shortened V by 5 bases and J by 2 bases, and 12 bases separated the two germline ends. The CDR3 loop spans 14 amino acids. Universal primer sites and UMIs were introduced during 5'RACE template-switching synthesis of TCR cDNA. TCRdb redid the calling of the 5' RACE reads with MiXCR, one entry per CDR3 protein. The table has some 350,000 distinct CDR3 sequences, about 4% seen once. Ten or more counts support this clonotype. Antigen unknown. This specimen consisted of PBMCs, obtained 5 days after the yellow fever booster vaccination. The origin of this receptor is a man younger than 35 who received the YFV17D yellow fever vaccine. The chain recombines TRBV7-2 with TRBJ1-2; D is uncertain. The CDR3 is CASSTREGNYGYTF. In DNA form, the CDR3 reads TGTGCCAGCAGCACCCGAGAGGGAAACTATGGCTACACCTTC. The whole variable domain, remainder taken from reference TRBV7-2 and TRBJ1-2, is GAGVSQSPSNKVTEKGKDVELRCDPISGHTALYWYRQSLGQGLEFLIYFQGNSAPDKSGLPSDRFSAERTGGSVSTLTIQRTQQEDSAVYLCASSTREGNYGYTFGSGTRLTVV.